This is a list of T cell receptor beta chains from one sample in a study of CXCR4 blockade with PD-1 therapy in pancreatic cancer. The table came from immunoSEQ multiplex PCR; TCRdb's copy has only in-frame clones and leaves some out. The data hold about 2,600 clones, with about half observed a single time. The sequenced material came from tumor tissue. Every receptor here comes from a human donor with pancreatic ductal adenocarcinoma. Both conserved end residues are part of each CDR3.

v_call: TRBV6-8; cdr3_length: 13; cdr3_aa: CASTEIGAYGYTF
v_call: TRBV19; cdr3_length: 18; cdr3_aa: CASSTDRSKEGGNQPQHF
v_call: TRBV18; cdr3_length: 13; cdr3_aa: CASSTTGQTEAFF
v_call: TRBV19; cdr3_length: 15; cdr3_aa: CASRGQGGMNTEAFF
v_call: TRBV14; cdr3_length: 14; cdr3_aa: CASSPWDINSPLHF
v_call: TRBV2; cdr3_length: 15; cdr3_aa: CASSSNDSPKNIQYF
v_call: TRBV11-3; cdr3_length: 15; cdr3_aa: CASSHGQGAYNEQFF
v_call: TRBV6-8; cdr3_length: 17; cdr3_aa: CASSYSARQGRTDTQYF
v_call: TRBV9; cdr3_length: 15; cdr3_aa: CASSVSTASGNTIYF
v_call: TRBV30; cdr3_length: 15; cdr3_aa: CAWSNQRGSTGELFF
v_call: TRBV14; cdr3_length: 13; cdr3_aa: CASSQELINEQFF
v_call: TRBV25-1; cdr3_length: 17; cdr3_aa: CASSESFHRGGNTEAFF
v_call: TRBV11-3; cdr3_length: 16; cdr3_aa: CASSPRGDAVTGELFF
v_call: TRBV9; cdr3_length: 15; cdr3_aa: CASSSSGGASNEQFF
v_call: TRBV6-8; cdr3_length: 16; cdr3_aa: CASRPIGGGSYNEQFF
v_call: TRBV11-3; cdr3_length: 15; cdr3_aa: CASSARTPSQETQYF
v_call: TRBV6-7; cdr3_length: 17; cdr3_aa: CASKRDASGAYSYEQYF
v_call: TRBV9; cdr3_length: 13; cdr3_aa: CASSESAKNIQYF
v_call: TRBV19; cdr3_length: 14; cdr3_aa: CASSSTGYNSPLHF
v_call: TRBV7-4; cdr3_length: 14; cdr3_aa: CASAPQRGVGEQYF
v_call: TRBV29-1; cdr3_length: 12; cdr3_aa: CSIEDLQRGRFF
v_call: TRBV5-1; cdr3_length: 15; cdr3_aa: CASSLAGGRTDTQYF
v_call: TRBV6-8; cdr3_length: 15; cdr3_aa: CASTLNSGNTGELFF
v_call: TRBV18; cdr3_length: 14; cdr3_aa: CASSPGKGNTEAFF
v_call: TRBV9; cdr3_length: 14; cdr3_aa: CASSVRANTGELFF
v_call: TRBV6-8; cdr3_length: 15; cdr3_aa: CASSYSGSGRSPLHF
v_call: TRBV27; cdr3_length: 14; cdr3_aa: CASSIVSSYNEQFF
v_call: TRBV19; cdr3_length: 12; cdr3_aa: CASSQGDTEAFF